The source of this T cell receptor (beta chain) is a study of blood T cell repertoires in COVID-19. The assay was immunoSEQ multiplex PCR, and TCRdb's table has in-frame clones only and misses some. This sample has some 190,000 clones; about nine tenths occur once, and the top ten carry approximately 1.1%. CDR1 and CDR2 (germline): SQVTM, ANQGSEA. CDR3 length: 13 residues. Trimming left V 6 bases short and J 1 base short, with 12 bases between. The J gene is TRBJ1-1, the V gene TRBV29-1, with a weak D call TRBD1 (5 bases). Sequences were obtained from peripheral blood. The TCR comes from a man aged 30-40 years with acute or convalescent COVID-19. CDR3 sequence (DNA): TGCAGCGTCCCGTACAGGTCGAACACTGAAGCTTTCTTT. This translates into CSVPYRSNTEAFF.